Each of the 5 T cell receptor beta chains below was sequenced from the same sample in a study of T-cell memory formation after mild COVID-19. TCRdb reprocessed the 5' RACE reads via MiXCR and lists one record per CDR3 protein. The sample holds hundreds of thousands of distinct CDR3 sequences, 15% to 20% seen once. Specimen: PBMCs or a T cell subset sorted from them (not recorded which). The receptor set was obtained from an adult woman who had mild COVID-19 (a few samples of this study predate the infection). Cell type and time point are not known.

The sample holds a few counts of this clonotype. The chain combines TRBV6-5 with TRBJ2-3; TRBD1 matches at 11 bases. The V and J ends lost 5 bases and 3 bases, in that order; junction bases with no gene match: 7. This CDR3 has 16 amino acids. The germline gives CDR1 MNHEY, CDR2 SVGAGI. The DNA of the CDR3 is TGTGCCAGCAGTAAAATTGGACAGGGGGCAACAGATACGCAGTATTTT. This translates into CASSKIGQGATDTQYF.

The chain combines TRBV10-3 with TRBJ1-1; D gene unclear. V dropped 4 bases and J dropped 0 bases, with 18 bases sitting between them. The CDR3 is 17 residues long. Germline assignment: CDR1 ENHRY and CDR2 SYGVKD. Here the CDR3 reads CAISGQTGVTMNTEAFF. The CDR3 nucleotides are TGTGCCATCAGTGGGCAGACGGGTGTCACCATGAACACTGAAGCTTTCTTT.

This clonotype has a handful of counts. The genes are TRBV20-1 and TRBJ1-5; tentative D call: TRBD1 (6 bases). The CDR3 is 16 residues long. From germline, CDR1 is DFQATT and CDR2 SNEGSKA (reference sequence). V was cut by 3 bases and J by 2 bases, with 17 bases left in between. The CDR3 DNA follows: TGCAGTGCTAGGCTACAGGGTAAGAGCGGCAATCAGCCCCAGCATTTT. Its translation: CSARLQGKSGNQPQHF.

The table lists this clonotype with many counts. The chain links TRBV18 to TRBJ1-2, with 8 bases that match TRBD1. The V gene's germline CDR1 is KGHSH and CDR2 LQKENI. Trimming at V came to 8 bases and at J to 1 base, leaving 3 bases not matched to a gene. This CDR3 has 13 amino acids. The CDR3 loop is CASDRGLNYGYTF. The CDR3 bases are TGTGCCAGCGACAGGGGTCTTAACTATGGCTACACCTTC.

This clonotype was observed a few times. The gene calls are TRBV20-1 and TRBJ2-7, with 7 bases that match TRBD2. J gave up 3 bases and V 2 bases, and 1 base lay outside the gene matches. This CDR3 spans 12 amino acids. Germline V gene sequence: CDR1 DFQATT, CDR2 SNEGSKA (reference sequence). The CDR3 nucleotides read TGCAGTGCTAGAAGGGACTACTACGAGCAGTACTTC. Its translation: CSARRDYYEQYF.